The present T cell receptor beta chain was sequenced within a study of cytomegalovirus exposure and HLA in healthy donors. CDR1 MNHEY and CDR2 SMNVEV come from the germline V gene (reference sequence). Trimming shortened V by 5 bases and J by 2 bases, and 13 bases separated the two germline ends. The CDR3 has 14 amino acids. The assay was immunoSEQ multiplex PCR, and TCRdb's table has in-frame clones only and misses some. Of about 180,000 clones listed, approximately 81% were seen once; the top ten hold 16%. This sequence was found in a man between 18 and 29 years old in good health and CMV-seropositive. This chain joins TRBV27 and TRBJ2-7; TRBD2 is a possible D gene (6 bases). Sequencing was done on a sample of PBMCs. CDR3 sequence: CASSPRRGPYEQYF. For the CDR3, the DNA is TGTGCCAGCAGTCCTCGGCGGGGCCCCTACGAGCAGTACTTC.